Below, 17 T cell receptor beta chains from the same sample are listed, as sequenced in a study of chemoradiotherapy in HPV16-positive cancers. TCRdb's table, derived via immunoSEQ multiplex PCR, lists solely in-frame clones and lacks some. The repertoire includes some 3,300 clones, 75% to 85% of them detected once, and 14% sits in the top ten. This material was acquired from a patient who underwent chemoradiotherapy. The receptors come from a human donor with HPV-associated anogenital cancer.

This clone has more than one count but fewer than ten. The chain is built from TRBV2 and TRBJ2-7; tentatively, D is TRBD2 (6 bases). Trimming pared 8 bases from V and 2 bases from J, leaving 10 bases between. Germline assignment: CDR1 SNHLY and CDR2 FYNNEI. The CDR3 spans 12 residues. The CDR3 DNA is TGTGCCAGCGGGCGGGATACCTACGAGCAGTACTTC. It is translated as CASGRDTYEQYF.

The chain uses TRBV7-2 and TRBJ2-3, with TRBD2 matching 11 bases. The CDR3 length is 17 residues. Germline CDR1 and CDR2: SGHTA and FQGNSA. V dropped 1 base and J dropped 2; count of bases not matched to a gene: 5. The CDR3 reads CASSLVSSGGTTDTQYF. CDR3 nucleotide sequence: TGTGCCAGCAGCTTAGTGTCTAGCGGGGGGACCACAGATACGCAGTATTTT.

This sequence joins TRBV5-6 and TRBJ1-5; TRBD1 agrees at 9 bases. CDR1 is SGHDT, CDR2 YYEEEE, per germline. The CDR3 runs 17 residues. After removal of 2 bases from V and 6 bases from J, the junction contained 12 bases not matched to a gene. The CDR3 nucleotides are TGTGCCAGCAGCTTTTTTGTGGGACAGGGCAGAGGTCAGCCCCAGCATTTT. It encodes CASSFFVGQGRGQPQHF. The full variable domain, completed using reference TRBV5-6 and TRBJ1-5, is DAGVTQSPTHLIKTRGQQVTLRCSPKSGHDTVSWYQQALGQGPQFIFQYYEEEERQRGNFPDRFSGHQFPNYSSELNVNALLLGDSALYLCASSFFVGQGRGQPQHFGDGTRLSIL.

In DNA, the CDR3 is TGTGCCAGCAGCAAAGATCGGAGCGCTACAAACACAGATACGCAGTATTTT. This codes for CASSKDRSATNTDTQYF. The chain carries TRBV21-1 and TRBJ2-3; the tabulated D call, TRBD2, remains unverified against the DNA. TRBV21-1 is assigned pseudogene status. The CDR3 covers 17 residues.

The chain is built from TRBV9 and TRBJ2-3; 8 bases are shared with TRBD1. Trimming at V came to 0 bases and at J to 9 bases, leaving 9 bases not matched to a gene. In germline, CDR1 is SGDLS, CDR2 YYNGEE. CDR3 length: 15 residues. The CDR3 DNA reads as TGTGCCAGCAGCGTAGCCGGACAGGGATCTAAAACGCAGTATTTT. Protein sequence: CASSVAGQGSKTQYF.

The V call is TRBV25-1, the J call TRBJ1-4; D gene unclear. The V end lost 8 bases, the J end lost 6 bases, and 16 bases lay between the germline ends. Germline CDR1 reads MGHDK; CDR2 reads SYGVNS. The CDR3 loop spans 14 amino acids. The CDR3 region is CASGVGGVDEKLFF. In nucleotides, the CDR3 is TGTGCCAGCGGGGTGGGAGGAGTTGATGAAAAACTGTTTTTT.

The rearrangement links TRBV4-2 to TRBJ2-1, with 12 bases matching TRBD2. J gave up 9 bases and V 0 bases, and 6 bases lay outside the gene matches. The CDR3 covers 16 residues. CDR1 LGHNA and CDR2 YNFKEQ come from the germline V gene. The CDR3 is CASSQDRTSGEVEQFF. CDR3 coding DNA: TGTGCCAGCAGCCAAGATCGGACTAGCGGGGAGGTTGAGCAGTTCTTC.

The gene calls are TRBV5-8 and TRBJ1-6, with 8 bases aligning to TRBD1. This CDR3 has 17 residues. Germline CDR1 and CDR2: SGHTS and YDEGEE. V trimming: 0 bases; J trimming: 9 bases; junction bases outside the gene matches: 11. The chain's CDR3 is CASSLEAGGVGSSPLHF. The CDR3 DNA is TGTGCCAGCAGCTTGGAGGCAGGGGGCGTAGGATCTTCACCCCTCCACTTT. The variable domain in full, with the rest retrieved from reference TRBV5-8 and TRBJ1-6, is EAGVTQSPTHLIKTRGQQATLRCSPISGHTSVYWYQQALGLGLQFLLWYDEGEERNRGNFPPRFSGRQFPNYSSELNVNALELEDSALYLCASSLEAGGVGSSPLHFGNGTRLTVT.

A few counts support this clone. V is TRBV2 and J is TRBJ1-1; D call uncertain. The germline CDR1 and CDR2 sequences are SNHLY and FYNNEI. The CDR3 covers 10 residues. V was pared by 7 bases and J by 3 bases, with 3 bases between. The CDR3 nucleotides read TGTGCCAGCAAAGACACTGAAGCTTTCTTT. Encoded protein: CASKDTEAFF. Based on the CDR3 plus reference TRBV2 and TRBJ1-1, the full variable domain is EPEVTQTPSHQVTQMGQEVILRCVPISNHLYFYWYRQILGQKVEFLVSFYNNEISEKSEIFDDQFSVERPDGSNFTLKIRSTKLEDSAMYFCASKDTEAFFGQGTRLTVV.

V and J are TRBV7-9 and TRBJ1-4, with TRBD1 as a possible D gene (6 bases). The CDR3 is 17 residues long. Germline CDR1 SEHNR, CDR2 FQNEAQ (reference sequence). V was pared by 0 bases and J by 8 bases, with 19 bases between. The CDR3: CASSLALVVGGREKLFF. In DNA form, the CDR3 reads TGTGCCAGCAGCTTAGCGCTCGTTGTCGGGGGGCGAGAAAAACTGTTTTTT.

The chain combines TRBV12-5 with TRBJ1-1; tentative D call: TRBD1 (6 bases). Trimming took off 2 bases at V and 1 base at J, with 20 bases between the two ends. Germline values: CDR1 LGHNT, CDR2 FRNRAP. This CDR3 contains 18 residues. The CDR3 sequence is CASGLLKQQGRSNTEAFF. The CDR3 coding sequence is TGTGCTAGTGGTTTGCTCAAACAACAGGGACGGTCGAACACTGAAGCTTTCTTT.

The chain joins TRBV27 to TRBJ2-5, with a possible D match to TRBD1 (5 bases). V gave up 5 bases and J gave up 2 bases, with 15 bases separating them. This CDR3 region has 15 residues. CDR1 is MNHEY and CDR2 is SMNVEV in the germline V gene (reference sequence). CDR3 protein: CASSPLHRRQETQYF. For the CDR3, the DNA is TGTGCCAGCAGTCCTTTGCACAGGCGGCAAGAGACCCAGTACTTC.

This clone appeared a few times. V and J are TRBV27 and TRBJ2-1, with TRBD2 identical over 7 bases. Looked up from germline, CDR1 is MNHEY and CDR2 is SMNVEV (reference sequence). V was pared by 3 bases and J by 2 bases, with 4 bases of the junction left unmatched. This CDR3 region has 15 residues. CDR3 sequence reads: CASSFRRETYNEQFF. The CDR3 nucleotides read TGTGCCAGCAGTTTCCGGCGGGAGACCTACAATGAGCAGTTCTTC.

For the CDR3, the DNA is TGCGCCAGCAGCCAAGACAGGACTGGAAACACCATATATTTT. This encodes CASSQDRTGNTIYF. This sequence joins TRBV4-3 and TRBJ1-3; D not certain. The V and J ends lost 0 bases and 2 bases respectively, with 5 bases between them. Germline CDR1 is LGHNA and CDR2 is YSLEER. The CDR3 is 14 residues long.

The chain couples TRBV19 to TRBJ1-4; 7 nucleotides align to TRBD1. V shed 4 bases, J shed 8 bases, and the junction held 10 bases outside the gene matches. The CDR3 sequence is 15 residues long. Germline loops: CDR1 LNHDA, CDR2 SQIVND (reference sequence). CDR3 sequence reads: CASSTRHRGEEKLFF. In nucleotides, the CDR3 is TGTGCCAGTAGTACTCGGCACAGGGGAGAAGAAAAACTGTTTTTT.

V and J are TRBV4-3 and TRBJ2-3; 12 positions match TRBD2. Germline values: CDR1 LGHNA, CDR2 YSLEER. The CDR3 consists of 21 residues. J lost 2 bases, V lost 4 bases, and 19 bases had no gene match. The CDR3 DNA reads as TGCGCCAGCAGCCCCTATTGGCTAGCGGGGGGGCCTTTACGTGACACAGATACGCAGTATTTT. Translated, it gives CASSPYWLAGGPLRDTDTQYF.

The V and J genes are TRBV6-5 and TRBJ2-7; possibly TRBD1 for D (6 bases). CDR3 length equals 14 residues. From germline, CDR1 is MNHEY and CDR2 SVGAGI. V gave up 3 bases and J gave up 5 bases, with 14 bases separating them. The chain's CDR3 is CASSYSPGVDEQYF. The CDR3 DNA is TGTGCCAGCAGTTATAGCCCAGGGGTTGACGAGCAGTACTTC.